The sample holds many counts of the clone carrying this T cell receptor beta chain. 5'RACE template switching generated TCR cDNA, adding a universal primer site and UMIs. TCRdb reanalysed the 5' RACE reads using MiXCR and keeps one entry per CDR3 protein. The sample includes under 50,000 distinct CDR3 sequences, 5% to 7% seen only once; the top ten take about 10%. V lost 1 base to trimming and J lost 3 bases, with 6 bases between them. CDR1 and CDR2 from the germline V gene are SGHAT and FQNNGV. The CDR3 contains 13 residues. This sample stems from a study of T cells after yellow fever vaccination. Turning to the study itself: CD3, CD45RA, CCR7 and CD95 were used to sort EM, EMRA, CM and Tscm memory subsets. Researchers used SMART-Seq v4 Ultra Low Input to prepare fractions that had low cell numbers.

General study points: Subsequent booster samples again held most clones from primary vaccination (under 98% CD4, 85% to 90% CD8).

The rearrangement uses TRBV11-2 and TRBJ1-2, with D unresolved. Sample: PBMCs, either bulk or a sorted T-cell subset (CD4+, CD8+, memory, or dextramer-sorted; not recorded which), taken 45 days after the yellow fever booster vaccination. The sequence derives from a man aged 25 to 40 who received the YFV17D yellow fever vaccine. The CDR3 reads CASSLAGYYGYTF. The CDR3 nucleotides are TGTGCCAGCAGCTTAGCGGGTTACTATGGCTACACCTTC.